This is a list of T cell receptor beta chains from one sample in a study of CD8 T cells in Susac syndrome. MiXCR, applied by TCRdb to the immunoSEQ multiplex PCR reads, yields one record per CDR3 protein. The data contain some 180,000 distinct CDR3 sequences, about 95% of them singletons. The sample was CD4+ T cells from PBMCs. The receptors originated from a human donor in good health. The conserved cysteine and the conserved F or W are not part of the CDR3 here. The order of the fields is V gene, J gene, CDR3 length, CDR3 protein.

V gene: TRBV4-3; J gene: TRBJ2-1; CDR3 length: 14; CDR3 protein: ASSQLGTDSYNEQF
V gene: TRBV20-1; J gene: TRBJ2-1; CDR3 length: 15; CDR3 protein: SARPNRLAGPYNEQF
V gene: TRBV5-4; J gene: TRBJ2-1; CDR3 length: 11; CDR3 protein: ASSLGLDNEQF
V gene: TRBV7-8; J gene: TRBJ2-5; CDR3 length: 13; CDR3 protein: ASSLAFTSRETQY
V gene: TRBV15; J gene: TRBJ2-1; CDR3 length: 13; CDR3 protein: ATSREVLAGGEQF
V gene: TRBV7-2; J gene: TRBJ2-7; CDR3 length: 13; CDR3 protein: ASSLGGRGSYEQY
V gene: TRBV20-1; J gene: TRBJ1-1; CDR3 length: 11; CDR3 protein: SASVGLNTEAF
V gene: TRBV15; J gene: TRBJ1-5; CDR3 length: 14; CDR3 protein: ATSRHGTAINQPQH
V gene: TRBV11-2; J gene: TRBJ2-1; CDR3 length: 13; CDR3 protein: ASSRGTADNNEQF
V gene: TRBV20-1; J gene: TRBJ2-1; CDR3 length: 10; CDR3 protein: SPESRFNEQF
V gene: TRBV24-1; J gene: TRBJ2-3; CDR3 length: 12; CDR3 protein: ATSERDSTDTQY
V gene: TRBV6-2/TRBV6-3; J gene: TRBJ2-7; CDR3 length: 10; CDR3 protein: ASSQLGDEQY
V gene: TRBV29-1; J gene: TRBJ2-3; CDR3 length: 11; CDR3 protein: SVRGGSTDTQY
V gene: TRBV29-1; J gene: TRBJ2-1; CDR3 length: 10; CDR3 protein: SVETVYNEQF
V gene: TRBV3-1; J gene: TRBJ2-3; CDR3 length: 12; CDR3 protein: ASSQQGSTDTQY
V gene: TRBV4-1; J gene: TRBJ2-1; CDR3 length: 12; CDR3 protein: ASSFTQTYNEQF
V gene: TRBV30; J gene: TRBJ2-2; CDR3 length: 13; CDR3 protein: AWSGAGASSGELF
V gene: TRBV20-1; J gene: TRBJ2-3; CDR3 length: 10; CDR3 protein: SAWGRSDTQY
V gene: TRBV29-1; J gene: TRBJ2-7; CDR3 length: 13; CDR3 protein: SVVVILAARNEQY
V gene: TRBV9; J gene: TRBJ2-3; CDR3 length: 12; CDR3 protein: ASSVAGAVDTQY
V gene: TRBV7-8; J gene: TRBJ2-7; CDR3 length: 12; CDR3 protein: ASTFDERRYEQY
V gene: TRBV30; J gene: TRBJ2-1; CDR3 length: 13; CDR3 protein: AWSVGSGPGNEQF
V gene: TRBV29-1; J gene: TRBJ1-4; CDR3 length: 9; CDR3 protein: SAYRAEKLF
V gene: TRBV9; J gene: TRBJ1-2; CDR3 length: 11; CDR3 protein: ASSVLGGSGYT